These 26 T cell receptor beta chains came from one sample sequenced in a study of response to subunit inactivated influenza vaccine. Via MiXCR, TCRdb re-called the RT-PCR reads, giving one row per CDR3 protein. The profile covers under 200,000 distinct CDR3 sequences, with roughly 10% appearing a single time and around 35% taken by the ten largest. Source: CD8+ T cells sorted from PBMCs, taken roughly 24 months after vaccination. These receptors were collected from a man between 50 and 69 years old who received an inactivated influenza vaccine.

The rearrangement links TRBV20-1 to TRBJ2-7; a possible D gene is TRBD1 (6 bases). V lost 3 bases to trimming and J lost 6 bases, with 9 bases between them. CDR1 DFQATT and CDR2 SNEGSKA come from the germline V gene (reference sequence). The CDR3 has 11 amino acids. This CDR3 reads CSASRGREQYF. The CDR3 DNA follows: TGCAGTGCTAGCAGGGGTCGCGAGCAGTACTTC.

The V and J genes are TRBV29-1 and TRBJ2-2; D is unresolved. The V gene lost 0 bases and the J gene lost 6 bases, with 8 bases spanning the gap. Germline V gene lookup returns CDR1 SQVTM and CDR2 ANQGSEA. The CDR3 has 13 amino acids. CDR3 in amino acids: CSVEDLDAGELFF. Here the CDR3 DNA reads TGCAGCGTTGAAGATCTGGATGCCGGGGAGCTGTTTTTT.

This chain uses TRBV12-3 or TRBV12-4 with TRBJ2-7; D call uncertain. The CDR3 is made up of 14 amino acids. Trimming removed 4 bases at V and 1 base at J, with 11 bases between. CDR3 sequence reads: CASSSLRPSYEQYF. In DNA form, the CDR3 reads TGTGCCAGCAGTTCCCTCAGACCTTCCTACGAGCAGTACTTC.

This clonotype was seen more than once but under ten times. The V gene is TRBV7-9, the J gene TRBJ2-1, with 9 positions matching TRBD2. The CDR3 sequence is 14 residues long. V was clipped by 5 bases and J by 7 bases; unmatched bases: 6. Germline V CDR1 and CDR2: SEHNR, FQNEAQ (reference sequence). Written as DNA, the CDR3 is TGTGCCAGCAGCGATCGCGGGGGGGCAAATGAGCAGTTCTTC. Translation gives CASSDRGGANEQFF.

This clonotype was counted many times. This rearrangement joins TRBV6-2 or TRBV6-3 to TRBJ2-7; D is ambiguous. This CDR3 spans 12 amino acids. Trimming cost V 3 bases and J 3 bases, with 6 bases left between them. Germline V CDR1 and CDR2: MNHEY, SVGEGT. For the CDR3, the DNA is TGTGCCAGCAGTTATTTCGGCTACGAGCAGTACTTC. This codes for CASSYFGYEQYF.

This clonotype was picked up many times. The chain recombines TRBV4-3 with TRBJ2-7; TRBD2 agrees at 12 bases. The V segment lost 1 base and the J segment 0 bases; nucleotides outside the gene matches: 7. The length of the CDR3 is 18 residues. CDR1 and CDR2 (germline): LGHNA, YSLEER. The CDR3 DNA follows: TGCGCCAGCAGCCAAGGAGCTAGCGGGGGGGTTACCTCCTACGAGCAGTACTTC. Translation: CASSQGASGGVTSYEQYF.

This clonotype was seen a few times. The rearrangement uses TRBV6-1 and TRBJ2-5; TRBD1 matches 11 bases. V was clipped by 8 bases and J by 5 bases; unmatched bases: 16. This CDR3 is built from 17 residues. The V gene's germline CDR1 is MNHNS and CDR2 SASEGT. CDR3 coding DNA: TGTGCCAGCTCGCTAAGCAACGGACAGGGGGCTTTGGAGACCCAGTACTTC. This sequence encodes CASSLSNGQGALETQYF.

This clonotype was seen only a few times. This chain links TRBV20-1 with TRBJ2-1; 7 nucleotides match TRBD2. This CDR3 is built from 13 residues. The germline gives CDR1 DFQATT, CDR2 SNEGSKA (reference sequence). Trimming removed 3 bases from V and 7 bases from J; junction bases left unmatched: 6. CDR3 nucleotides: TGCAGTGCTAGTGCCGGACTAGGAAATGAGCAGTTCTTC. Protein sequence: CSASAGLGNEQFF.

At least ten counts were recorded for this clonotype. V is TRBV6-2 or TRBV6-3 and J is TRBJ1-1; a possible D gene is TRBD1 (6 bases). Germline loops: CDR1 MNHEY, CDR2 SVGEGT. The CDR3 consists of 12 residues. The V gene lost 10 bases and the J gene lost 0 bases, with 9 bases spanning the gap. DNA for the CDR3: TGTGCCATAGGACAGATGAACACTGAAGCTTTCTTT. This codes for CAIGQMNTEAFF.

This sequence joins TRBV5-1 and TRBJ2-1; the match to TRBD1 covers 7 bases. Germline V gene lookup returns CDR1 SGHRS and CDR2 YFSETQ. The trim removed 4 bases at V and 0 bases at J, leaving 7 bases unmatched. The CDR3 runs to 16 residues. The DNA for the CDR3 is TGCGCCAGCAGCCTGGGACAGCCCAGCTCCTACAATGAGCAGTTCTTC. Protein sequence: CASSLGQPSSYNEQFF.

The chain joins TRBV4-3 to TRBJ2-6, with D uncertain. The germline CDR1 and CDR2 sequences are LGHNA and YSLEER. The V and J ends lost 0 bases and 2 bases respectively, with 5 bases between them. The CDR3 spans 15 residues. CDR3 in amino acids: CASSQEPPGANVLTF. For the CDR3, the DNA is TGCGCCAGCAGCCAAGAACCGCCTGGGGCCAACGTCCTGACTTTC.

J is TRBJ2-7 and V is TRBV27; D gene unclear. With 2 bases removed from V and 0 bases from J, the gap between germline ends came to 8 bases. The CDR3 runs to 14 residues. The germline V gene encodes CDR1 MNHEY and CDR2 SMNVEV (reference sequence). CDR3 coding DNA: TGTGCCAGCAGTTTAAGAGCTGTCTCCTACGAGCAGTACTTC. It specifies CASSLRAVSYEQYF.

This clonotype was seen many times. This chain connects TRBV2 to TRBJ2-3, with D perhaps TRBD1 or TRBD2 (5 bases each). Between the trimmed V and J ends, which lost 3 bases and 2 bases, there was a span of 15 bases. CDR1 SNHLY and CDR2 FYNNEI come from the germline V gene. CDR3 length: 16 residues. CDR3 nucleotides: TGTGCCAGCAGTGAGGGGACCGATCCATACACAGATACGCAGTATTTT. Translating gives CASSEGTDPYTDTQYF. Full variable domain (missing parts from reference TRBV2 and TRBJ2-3): EPEVTQTPSHQVTQMGQEVILRCVPISNHLYFYWYRQILGQKVEFLVSFYNNEISEKSEIFDDQFSVERPDGSNFTLKIRSTKLEDSAMYFCASSEGTDPYTDTQYFGPGTRLTVL.

This clonotype has just a few counts. J is TRBJ1-6 and V is TRBV25-1, with D hard to call. CDR3 length equals 15 residues. The V gene's germline CDR1 is MGHDK and CDR2 SYGVNS. V was pared by 2 bases and J by 5 bases, with 10 bases between. The CDR3 nucleotides are TGTGCCAGCAGTGAAGAGTTAGGAGATAATTCACCCCTCCACTTT. This translates into CASSEELGDNSPLHF.

This clonotype was seen a few times. The rearrangement links TRBV15 to TRBJ2-3; 13 positions agree with TRBD2. The ends lost 5 bases at V and 4 bases at J; junction bases unmatched: 3. Germline CDR1 LNHNV, CDR2 YYDKDF (reference sequence). There are 15 residues in the CDR3. DNA of the CDR3: TGTGCCACCAGCGGACTAGCGGGAGTGCCAGATACGCAGTATTTT. Translation gives CATSGLAGVPDTQYF.

V usage is TRBV7-9 and J usage is TRBJ2-4; D is perhaps TRBD1 (6 bases). CDR1 and CDR2 (germline): SEHNR, FQNEAQ (reference sequence). V gave up 4 bases and J gave up 1 base, with 8 bases separating them. The CDR3 has 14 residues. The CDR3: CASSSDSAKNIQYF. CDR3 in DNA: TGTGCCAGCAGCTCGGACAGCGCCAAAAACATTCAGTACTTC.

Only a few counts were recorded for this clonotype. The chain employs TRBV10-3 and TRBJ1-5, with D possibly matching TRBD1 (6 bases). CDR3 size: 19 residues. The V gene's germline CDR1 is ENHRY and CDR2 SYGVKD. Trimming cost V 0 bases and J 6 bases, with 24 bases left between them. CDR3 region: CAISESSPTGGGLGQPQHF. DNA for the CDR3: TGTGCCATCAGTGAGTCGAGTCCCACAGGAGGGGGTCTGGGTCAGCCCCAGCATTTT.

This clonotype came up many times. The chain joins TRBV12-3 or TRBV12-4 to TRBJ1-1; maybe TRBD1 (6 bases). This CDR3 is built from 14 residues. Trimming removed 3 bases at V and 7 bases at J, with 15 bases between. DNA for the CDR3: TGTGCCAGCAGTTTCGTCAGGGGTTTTGGTGAAGCTTTCTTT. Translating gives CASSFVRGFGEAFF.

This clonotype showed up just a few times. The V call is TRBV6-1, the J call TRBJ2-7, with D perhaps TRBD2 (6 bases). CDR3 size: 13 residues. CDR1 is MNHNS, CDR2 SASEGT, per germline. Trimming removed 6 bases from V and 3 bases from J, with 12 bases in between. CDR3 residues: CASSALTSYEQYF. The CDR3 bases are TGTGCCAGCAGCGCCCTGACTAGCTACGAGCAGTACTTC.

The chain combines TRBV2 with TRBJ2-7; the D is unclear. V gave up 0 bases and J gave up 5 bases, with 5 bases separating them. The CDR3 consists of 12 residues. The germline gives CDR1 SNHLY, CDR2 FYNNEI. DNA for the CDR3: TGTGCCAGCAGTGAAGCGCGGAACGAGCAGTACTTC. It translates to CASSEARNEQYF.

This clonotype was detected many times. V and J are TRBV25-1 and TRBJ1-3; TRBD1 aligns across 9 bases. Germline CDR1 MGHDK, CDR2 SYGVNS. The CDR3 has 14 residues. V gave up 3 bases and J gave up 7 bases; unmatched junction bases: 4. CDR3 DNA sequence: TGTGCCAGCAGTGATACAGGGGGCTCGAACACCATATATTTT. This translates into CASSDTGGSNTIYF. The whole variable domain, remainder taken from reference TRBV25-1 and TRBJ1-3, is EADIYQTPRYLVIGTGKKITLECSQTMGHDKMYWYQQDPGMELHLIHYSYGVNSTEKGDLSSESTVSRIRTEHFPLTLESARPSHTSQYLCASSDTGGSNTIYFGEGSWLTVV.

The chain recombines TRBV5-4 with TRBJ2-3; 11 positions agree with TRBD2. The CDR3 has 16 amino acids. J lost 4 bases, V lost 1 base, and 5 bases had no gene match. Per the germline V gene, CDR1 is SGHNT and CDR2 is YYREEE (reference sequence). The CDR3: CASSLKVAGGADTQYF. CDR3 nucleotides: TGTGCCAGCAGCTTGAAGGTAGCGGGGGGGGCAGATACGCAGTATTTT.

The sample holds a few counts of this clonotype. The V call is TRBV29-1, the J call TRBJ1-2, with TRBD1 matching over 7 bases. Germline values: CDR1 SQVTM, CDR2 ANQGSEA. Unmatched junction bases numbered 4, after V lost 7 bases and J lost 2 bases. The CDR3 is 12 amino acids. This chain's CDR3 is CSGLDRNYGYTF. The DNA of the CDR3 is TGCAGCGGGCTGGACAGGAACTATGGCTACACCTTC.

The CDR3 loop is CASSMGTGIYEQYF. CDR3 bases: TGTGCCAGTAGTATGGGGACAGGGATCTACGAGCAGTACTTC. The chain joins TRBV19 to TRBJ2-7; 9 positions match TRBD1. Trimming at V came to 3 bases and at J to 3 bases, leaving 3 bases not matched to a gene. CDR3 length equals 14 residues. The V gene's germline CDR1 is LNHDA and CDR2 SQIVND (reference sequence).

A few counts support this clonotype. The chain carries TRBV2 and TRBJ2-5, with 7 bases identical to TRBD1. Germline CDR1 reads SNHLY; CDR2 reads FYNNEI. The CDR3 consists of 14 residues. The junction had 3 bases not matched to a gene; V was cut back by 1 base and J by 4 bases. CDR3 sequence: CASSEGTGPETQYF. The CDR3 region has the DNA TGTGCCAGCAGTGAAGGGACAGGTCCAGAGACCCAGTACTTC. Full variable domain (remainder filled in from reference TRBV2 and TRBJ2-5): EPEVTQTPSHQVTQMGQEVILRCVPISNHLYFYWYRQILGQKVEFLVSFYNNEISEKSEIFDDQFSVERPDGSNFTLKIRSTKLEDSAMYFCASSEGTGPETQYFGPGTRLLVL.

This chain connects TRBV7-9 to TRBJ2-3; D remains unclear. V shed 0 bases and J shed 6 bases, with 13 bases lying between them. Looked up from germline, CDR1 is SEHNR and CDR2 is FQNEAQ (reference sequence). This CDR3 is 15 amino acids long. The CDR3 nucleotides are TGTGCCAGCAGCTTAGCTGGGTTCGTCTTGGATACGCAGTATTTT. This sequence encodes CASSLAGFVLDTQYF.